This record concerns one T cell receptor beta chain sequence. This sample is drawn from a study of blood T cell repertoires in COVID-19. Whole-study context: The origin of the acute and convalescent COVID-19 samples was the United States, Italy and Spain. Sources were T cells, B-cell-depleted T cells, or PBMCs; the material itself was cDNA or gDNA.

Original processing notes: Estimates of nucleated cell counts were drawn from the amplification of reference gene primers. TCRdb keeps only in-frame clones here, not all; method: immunoSEQ multiplex PCR. The DNA was the basis for D and trimming; V, J and clone size are from that table. The sample consists of more than 100,000 clones, around 88% of them appearing once. This receptor was obtained from a human donor in a cohort sampled during active COVID-19. The sample comprised peripheral blood.

The CDR3 region has the DNA TGTGCCAGCAGTCGAGCGGGAGGGGGCACAGATACGCAGTATTTT. It specifies CASSRAGGGTDTQYF. The V gene is TRBV7-9, the J gene TRBJ2-3; 10 bases map to TRBD2. The junction had 4 bases not matched to a gene; V was cut back by 6 bases and J by 1 base. CDR3 size: 15 residues. Germline CDR1 is SEHNR and CDR2 is FQNEAQ (reference sequence).